Presented here are 12 T cell receptor beta chains from one specimen sequenced in a study of blood T cell repertoires in COVID-19. Sequencing used immunoSEQ multiplex PCR; TCRdb keeps in-frame clones, though not all of them. In the table there are about 26,000 clones, approximately 86% of which are singletons. Material: peripheral blood. The receptors shown here come from a man at least 80 years old with active or convalescent COVID-19.

V is TRBV7-2 and J is TRBJ2-1, with 8 nucleotides matching TRBD2. CDR1 SGHTA and CDR2 FQGNSA come from the germline V gene. This CDR3 comprises 16 residues. With V trimmed by 3 bases and J by 0 bases, 4 bases remained unmatched. CDR3 loop: CASSFSSGSSYNEQFF. The CDR3, as DNA: TGTGCCAGCAGCTTCTCAAGCGGGAGCTCCTACAATGAGCAGTTCTTC.

The rearrangement joins TRBV13 to TRBJ2-2, with TRBD2 identical over 14 bases. CDR1 and CDR2 from the germline V gene are PRHDT and FYEKMQ (reference sequence). Trimming took 5 bases from V and 6 from J; bases not matched to a gene: 11. This CDR3 has 18 residues. The CDR3 here is CASSRTGLAGGLSGELFF. CDR3 sequence (DNA): TGTGCCAGCAGCCGGACCGGACTAGCGGGGGGCTTGTCCGGGGAGCTGTTTTTT. The full variable domain, with the rest looked up from reference TRBV13 and TRBJ2-2, is AAGVIQSPRHLIKEKRETATLKCYPIPRHDTVYWYQQGPGQDPQFLISFYEKMQSDKGSIPDRFSAQQFSDYHSELNMSSLELGDSALYFCASSRTGLAGGLSGELFFGEGSRLTVL.

V is TRBV6-6 and J is TRBJ2-5, with 7 bases lining up with TRBD1. Germline V gives CDR1 MNHNY, CDR2 SVGAGI (reference sequence). J gave up 2 bases and V 2 bases, and 2 bases lay outside the gene matches. This CDR3 has 14 residues. The CDR3 sequence: CASSYLGQQETQYF. CDR3 DNA sequence: TGTGCCAGCAGTTACCTGGGACAGCAAGAGACCCAGTACTTC.

The chain uses TRBV7-8 and TRBJ1-2; 8 nucleotides agree with TRBD1. CDR1 and CDR2 (germline): SGHVS, FQNEAQ. CDR3 size: 18 residues. Unmatched junction bases numbered 20, after V lost 3 bases and J lost 8 bases. CDR3 sequence (DNA): TGTGCCAGCAGCTTGGGCGTAGTGGGACAGGTCAGGAAGGAGGGCTACACCTTC. Residues: CASSLGVVGQVRKEGYTF.

J is TRBJ1-5 and V is TRBV9, with 9 bases identical to TRBD1. Germline CDR1 reads SGDLS; CDR2 reads YYNGEE. V lost 3 bases, J lost 4 bases, and 5 bases stayed unmatched. There are 15 residues in the CDR3. CDR3 residues: CASSEGQGTNQPQHF. Here the CDR3 DNA reads TGTGCCAGCAGCGAAGGACAGGGGACAAATCAGCCCCAGCATTTT.

The gene calls are TRBV6-6 and TRBJ2-1, with D possibly TRBD1 on 6 matching bases. V lost 4 bases to trimming and J lost 3 bases, with 7 bases between them. Germline V CDR1 and CDR2: MNHNY, SVGAGI (reference sequence). This CDR3 comprises 13 residues. The CDR3 nucleotides are TGTGCCAGCAGTTTGGGACACTACAATGAGCAGTTCTTC. It encodes CASSLGHYNEQFF.

The V and J genes are TRBV7-9 and TRBJ2-1, with 9 bases aligning to TRBD1. The CDR3 extends over 17 amino acids. With 5 bases clipped from V and 0 bases from J, the junction kept 8 bases outside the gene matches. The germline V gene has CDR1 SEHNR and CDR2 FQNEAQ (reference sequence). CDR3 DNA sequence: TGTGCCAGCAGCCCAGACAGGGGGGGTAGCTCCTACAATGAGCAGTTCTTC. This gives the protein CASSPDRGGSSYNEQFF.

V gene TRBV3-1 (or the pseudogene TRBV3-2) combines with J gene TRBJ2-7; 9 positions agree with TRBD2. CDR1 and CDR2 from the germline V gene are LGHDT and YNNKEL (reference sequence). The CDR3 loop spans 16 amino acids. J lost 5 bases, V lost 1 base, and 9 bases had no gene match. CDR3 in DNA: TGTGCCAGCAGCCAAGTTCTACTAGCGGGTACGAACGAGCAGTACTTC. As protein: CASSQVLLAGTNEQYF.

The genes are TRBV6-2 or TRBV6-3 and TRBJ2-3; 7 nucleotides agree with TRBD1. CDR3 size: 14 residues. J was trimmed by 2 bases and V by 6 bases; bases with no gene match: 5. Germline V gene sequence: CDR1 MNHEY, CDR2 SVGEGT. CDR3 sequence reads: CASSHGQATDTQYF. CDR3 nucleotide sequence: TGTGCCAGCAGCCACGGACAGGCCACAGATACGCAGTATTTT.

The V and J genes are TRBV5-1 and TRBJ2-3; maybe TRBD2 (7 bases). Looked up from germline, CDR1 is SGHRS and CDR2 is YFSETQ. CDR3 length equals 16 residues. Trimming removed 3 bases at V and 4 bases at J, with 18 bases between. The CDR3 DNA sequence: TGCGCCAGCAGCTCCCGGCAAGGGGGGGCGGCAGATACGCAGTATTTT. Its translation: CASSSRQGGAADTQYF.

This chain joins TRBV6-5 and TRBJ1-5; a possible D gene is TRBD1 (6 bases). The germline V and J ends were trimmed by 7 bases and 4 bases, with 14 bases remaining between them. Looked up from germline, CDR1 is MNHEY and CDR2 is SVGAGI. The CDR3 contains 14 residues. The CDR3 spells CASMAPGHNQPQHF. CDR3 DNA: TGTGCCAGCATGGCACCGGGACATAATCAGCCCCAGCATTTT.

This clone showed up just a few times. J is TRBJ2-7 and V is TRBV19, with 10 nucleotides matching TRBD1. Trimming removed 6 bases from V and 6 bases from J; junction bases left unmatched: 8. This CDR3 is built from 14 residues. Germline values: CDR1 LNHDA, CDR2 SQIVND (reference sequence). The CDR3 DNA is TGTGCCAGTAGATCCCCGGGACAGGGGAGCGAGCAGTACTTC. Protein: CASRSPGQGSEQYF.